The T cell receptor beta chain described here comes from a study of T cells after yellow fever vaccination. 5'RACE template switching produced TCR cDNA carrying a universal primer site and UMIs. One entry per CDR3 protein results from TCRdb running MiXCR on the 5' RACE reads. The table lists 450,000 to 600,000 distinct CDR3 sequences, about a sixth of them singletons. Study results and caveats: One caveat is that FACS-sorted repertoires could contain abundant clonotypes contaminating from the bulk population. After the booster, approximately 96% of CD4 and 75% to 90% of CD8 primary-response clones were re-detected.

Turning to this clonotype: Its specificity is unknown.

V shed 1 base and J shed 2 bases, with 5 bases lying between them. This CDR3 spans 12 amino acids. Germline V gives CDR1 DFQATT, CDR2 SNEGSKA (reference sequence). The sequence was collected from a man between 18 and 29 years old who received the YFV17D yellow fever vaccine. The material sequenced was PBMCs, taken 5 to 6 days after the first yellow fever vaccination. The chain couples TRBV20-1 to TRBJ2-5; D remains ambiguous. CDR3 sequence: CSARVSQETQYF. The CDR3, as DNA: TGCAGTGCTAGAGTCAGTCAAGAGACCCAGTACTTC.